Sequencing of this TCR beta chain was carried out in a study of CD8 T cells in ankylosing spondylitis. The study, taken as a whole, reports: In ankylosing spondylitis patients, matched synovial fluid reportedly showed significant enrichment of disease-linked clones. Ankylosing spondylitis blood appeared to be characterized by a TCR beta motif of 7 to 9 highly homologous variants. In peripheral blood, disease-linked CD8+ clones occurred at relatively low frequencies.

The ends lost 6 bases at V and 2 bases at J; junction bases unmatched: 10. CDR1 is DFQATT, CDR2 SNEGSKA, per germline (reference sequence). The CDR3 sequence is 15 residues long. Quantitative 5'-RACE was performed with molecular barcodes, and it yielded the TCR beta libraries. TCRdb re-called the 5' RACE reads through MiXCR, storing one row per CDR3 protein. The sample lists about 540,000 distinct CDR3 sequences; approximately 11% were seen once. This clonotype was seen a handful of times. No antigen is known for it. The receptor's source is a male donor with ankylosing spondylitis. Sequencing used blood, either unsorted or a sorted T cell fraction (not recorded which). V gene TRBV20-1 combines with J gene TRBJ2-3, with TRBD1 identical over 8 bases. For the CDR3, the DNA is TGCAGTGCCGCACGCAGGGGGCTCGTCACAGATACGCAGTATTTT. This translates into CSAARRGLVTDTQYF.